Following are 12 T cell receptor beta chains from one sample sequenced in a study of Graves' ophthalmopathy and Graves' hyperthyroidism. RNA transcripts provided the template for amplifying TCR beta CDR3 regions. Investigators did first-round RT-PCR with HTBI primers, then second-round multiplex PCR. From the multiplex PCR reads, TCRdb called clonotypes with MiXCR, one entry per CDR3 protein. The sample has about 230,000 distinct CDR3 sequences; 45% to 55% are singletons. Sequenced sample: peripheral blood. These receptors all stem from an adult man with Graves' ophthalmopathy.

This clonotype came up a few times. V gene TRBV5-1 combines with J gene TRBJ2-7; 7 bases fit TRBD1. This CDR3 is 13 amino acids long. Germline assignment: CDR1 SGHRS and CDR2 YFSETQ. With V trimmed by 4 bases and J by 5 bases, 6 bases remained unmatched. CDR3 DNA: TGCGCCAGCAGCCTCAGGGGGTCCCACGAGCAGTACTTC. Translating gives CASSLRGSHEQYF. Full variable domain (missing parts from reference TRBV5-1 and TRBJ2-7): KAGVTQTPRYLIKTRGQQVTLSCSPISGHRSVSWYQQTPGQGLQFLFEYFSETQRNKGNFPGRFSGRQFSNSRSEMNVSTLELGDSALYLCASSLRGSHEQYFGPGTRLTVT.

In its sample, this clonotype was seen a few times. The rearrangement joins TRBV11-3 to TRBJ1-1, with D possibly TRBD1 on 6 matching bases. The ends were cut back, 5 bases at V and 4 bases at J, with 17 bases in the middle. Germline V gives CDR1 SGHNT, CDR2 YENEEA. This CDR3 contains 15 residues. The CDR3 coding sequence is TGTGCCAGCAGCCCGCGCACTCAGGGGCGCACTGAAGCTTTCTTT. This codes for CASSPRTQGRTEAFF.

In its sample, this clonotype was seen once. The chain combines TRBV11-1 with TRBJ2-2; D perhaps matches TRBD2 (6 bases). Germline V gives CDR1 SGHAT, CDR2 FQDESV (reference sequence). Trimming took off 4 bases at V and 8 bases at J, with 8 bases between the two ends. CDR3 length equals 12 residues. The CDR3 spells CASSWTMGELFF. CDR3 in DNA: TGTGCCAGCAGCTGGACTATGGGGGAGCTGTTTTTT.

The chain couples TRBV28 to TRBJ2-7; D might be TRBD1 (6 bases). Germline V gene lookup returns CDR1 MDHEN and CDR2 SYDVKM. The CDR3 is 14 residues long. The ends were cut back, 5 bases at V and 5 bases at J, with 16 bases in the middle. The CDR3 spells CASSPGTKGDEQYF. Written as DNA, the CDR3 is TGTGCCAGCAGTCCCGGGACAAAGGGGGACGAGCAGTACTTC.

This clonotype was found a few times. This rearrangement joins TRBV12-3 or TRBV12-4 to TRBJ1-2; maybe TRBD1 (6 bases). This CDR3 contains 13 residues. Trimming cost V 5 bases and J 7 bases, with 14 bases left between them. CDR3 sequence (DNA): TGTGCCAGCAGTCCCGACAGGAGCGCTGGCTACACCTTC. Translated: CASSPDRSAGYTF.

This sequence joins TRBV15 and TRBJ2-3, with 14 bases lining up with TRBD2. The junction had 5 bases not matched to a gene; V was cut back by 2 bases and J by 4 bases. The CDR3 length is 17 residues. Germline-derived CDR1 and CDR2 are LNHNV and YYDKDF (reference sequence). The CDR3 sequence is CATSRKLTSGGADTQYF. CDR3 nucleotide sequence: TGTGCCACCAGCAGAAAACTGACTAGCGGGGGGGCAGATACGCAGTATTTT. Based on the CDR3 plus reference TRBV15 and TRBJ2-3, the full variable domain is DAMVIQNPRYQVTQFGKPVTLSCSQTLNHNVMYWYQQKSSQAPKLLFHYYDKDFNNEADTPDNFQSRRPNTSFCFLDIRSPGLGDTAMYLCATSRKLTSGGADTQYFGPGTRLTVL.

The chain joins TRBV7-9 to TRBJ1-1; no definite D call. This CDR3 is 16 amino acids long. V was pared by 1 base and J by 0 bases, with 12 bases between. CDR1 and CDR2 (germline): SEHNR, FQNEAQ (reference sequence). CDR3 residues: CASSLVGRSLNTEAFF. Written as DNA, the CDR3 is TGTGCCAGCAGCTTAGTTGGCCGGTCTTTGAACACTGAAGCTTTCTTT.

This clonotype came up many times. J is TRBJ2-7 and V is TRBV24-1; no reliable D call. CDR1 KGHDR and CDR2 SFDVKD come from the germline V gene. CDR3 length: 13 amino acids. Trimming cost V 6 bases and J 5 bases, with 13 bases left between them. Here the CDR3 reads CATSTSARNEQYF. Written as DNA, the CDR3 is TGTGCCACCAGTACTTCAGCGCGAAACGAGCAGTACTTC.

The V and J genes are TRBV6-5 and TRBJ2-7; D remains ambiguous. Looked up from germline, CDR1 is MNHEY and CDR2 is SVGAGI. The V gene lost 6 bases and the J gene lost 3 bases, with 12 bases spanning the gap. The CDR3 consists of 13 residues. The CDR3 protein is CASRNGRYYEQYF. CDR3 nucleotide sequence: TGTGCCAGCAGGAACGGACGGTACTACGAGCAGTACTTC.

V gene TRBV15 combines with J gene TRBJ1-1, with a possible D match to TRBD1 (5 bases). V was cut by 3 bases and J by 5 bases, with 22 bases left in between. The CDR3 spans 17 residues. In germline, CDR1 is LNHNV, CDR2 YYDKDF (reference sequence). CDR3 residues: CATSSPLAGSGRTEAFF. CDR3 nucleotides: TGTGCCACCAGCAGTCCCTTGGCAGGATCGGGACGGACTGAAGCTTTCTTT.

The chain recombines TRBV7-2 with TRBJ2-3, with 13 bases fitting TRBD2. The CDR3 is made up of 17 amino acids. Germline-derived CDR1 and CDR2 are SGHTA and FQGNSA. After removal of 0 bases from V and 6 bases from J, the junction contained 6 bases not matched to a gene. The CDR3 is CASSLARLAGGADTQYF. For the CDR3, the DNA is TGTGCCAGCAGCTTAGCGAGACTAGCGGGGGGTGCGGATACGCAGTATTTT.

Only a few counts were recorded for this clonotype. J is TRBJ2-7 and V is TRBV29-1, with 10 bases lining up with TRBD2. The V gene end was trimmed by 1 base and the J gene end by 3 bases; junction bases not matched to a gene: 12. This CDR3 is 17 amino acids long. CDR1 and CDR2 from the germline V gene are SQVTM and ANQGSEA. CDR3 region: CSVEGGLATSLNYEQYF. In nucleotides, the CDR3 is TGCAGCGTTGAAGGGGGACTAGCGACCTCCTTGAACTACGAGCAGTACTTC.